The T cell receptor beta chain described here comes from a study of blood T cells in healthy people across ages. The use of a sample-barcoded 5' primer and a J-beta primer mix characterized a second PCR of roughly 6 to 11 cycles. One entry per CDR3 protein results from TCRdb running MiXCR on the 5' RACE reads. The data show over a million distinct CDR3 sequences, with roughly 43% seen just once and more than 4% held by the top ten. This clonotype was detected a few times. Antigen: not known. Donors gave around 10 milliliters of peripheral blood apiece. Study observations and caveats: Because sorting was not performed, PBMCs prevented conclusive naive versus antigen-experienced comparison. The recorded TCR beta diversity per million T cells decreased in a roughly linear manner with age.

Per germline, CDR1 SGHVS and CDR2 FNYEAQ. The CDR3 contains 15 residues. V lost 0 bases and J 2 bases, leaving 10 bases between the germline ends. The source is a woman between 18 and 30 years old in good health. The chain couples TRBV7-6 to TRBJ2-5; no clear D. Specimen: blood. The CDR3 sequence is CASSLAAGTQETQYF. The CDR3 DNA is TGTGCCAGCAGCTTAGCGGCAGGCACACAAGAGACCCAGTACTTC.